This T cell receptor beta chain is drawn from a study of T cell repertoires in cytomegalovirus infection. Overall study: CMV infection and matching HLA type were both indicated by public TCR beta signatures.

TCRdb itself ran the reads through MiXCR, one entry per CDR3 protein. The sample holds approximately 1,000,000 distinct CDR3 sequences; approximately 33% are singletons and the top ten take around 15%. V gave up 5 bases and J gave up 7 bases; unmatched junction bases: 17. Germline V gene sequence: CDR1 MNHNY, CDR2 SVGAGI (reference sequence). The CDR3 extends over 17 amino acids. In the case of this clonotype: Its target is not known.

Study-level points and caveats: What dominated the ex vivo response were HLA-C-restricted CMV-specific TCR beta clonotypes. Totalled public TCR beta family frequency picked out people who carried CMV plus the relevant HLA.

This receptor was identified in a human donor in good health (CMV status not recorded). Some clones in this sample may be carry-over from other donors' samples. The sequencing here drew on cultured CD8+ T cells from PBMCs, taken from culture after CMV antigen stimulation. This sequence joins TRBV6-6 and TRBJ2-1, with TRBD1 matching 7 bases. The CDR3 coding sequence is TGTGCCAGCAGTGAGATGGGACAGCGCCAGTATGGGAATGAGCAGTTCTTC. It is translated as CASSEMGQRQYGNEQFF.